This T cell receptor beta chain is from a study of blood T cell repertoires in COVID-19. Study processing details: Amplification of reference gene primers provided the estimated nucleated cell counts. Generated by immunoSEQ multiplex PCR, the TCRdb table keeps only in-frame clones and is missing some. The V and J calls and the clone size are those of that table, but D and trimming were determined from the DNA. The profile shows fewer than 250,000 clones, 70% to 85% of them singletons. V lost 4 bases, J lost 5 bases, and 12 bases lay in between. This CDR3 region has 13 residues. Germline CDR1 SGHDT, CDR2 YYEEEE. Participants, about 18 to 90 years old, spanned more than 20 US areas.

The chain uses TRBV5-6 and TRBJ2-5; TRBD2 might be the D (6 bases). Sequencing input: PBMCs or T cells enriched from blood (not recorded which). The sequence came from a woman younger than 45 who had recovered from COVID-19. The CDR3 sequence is CASSTEGRETQYF. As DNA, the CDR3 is TGTGCCAGCAGCACCGAGGGGAGGGAGACCCAGTACTTC. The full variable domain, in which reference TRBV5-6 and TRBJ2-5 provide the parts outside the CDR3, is DAGVTQSPTHLIKTRGQQVTLRCSPKSGHDTVSWYQQALGQGPQFIFQYYEEEERQRGNFPDRFSGHQFPNYSSELNVNALLLGDSALYLCASSTEGRETQYFGPGTRLLVL.